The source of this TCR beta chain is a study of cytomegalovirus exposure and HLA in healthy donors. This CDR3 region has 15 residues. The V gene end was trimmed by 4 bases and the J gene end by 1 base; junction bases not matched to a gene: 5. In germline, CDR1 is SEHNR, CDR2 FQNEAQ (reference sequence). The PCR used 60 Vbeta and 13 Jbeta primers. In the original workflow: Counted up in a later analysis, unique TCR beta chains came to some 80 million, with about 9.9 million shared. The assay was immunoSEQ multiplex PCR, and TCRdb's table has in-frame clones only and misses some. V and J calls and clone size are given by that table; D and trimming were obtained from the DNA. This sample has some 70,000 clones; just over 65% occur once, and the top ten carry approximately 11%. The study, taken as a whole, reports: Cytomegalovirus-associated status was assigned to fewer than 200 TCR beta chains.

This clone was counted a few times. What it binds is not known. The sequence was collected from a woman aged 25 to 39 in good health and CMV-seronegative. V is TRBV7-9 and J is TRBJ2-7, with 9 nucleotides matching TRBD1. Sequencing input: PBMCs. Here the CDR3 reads CASSSWDRESYEQYF. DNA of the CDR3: TGTGCCAGCAGCTCTTGGGACAGGGAATCCTACGAGCAGTACTTC.